This TCR beta chain appears in the sequencing data of a study of radiation and T cells in renal cell carcinoma. Study-wide background: Nephrectomy followed 15 Gy stereotactic body radiation by 4 weeks. The study, taken as a whole, reports: Baseline intratumoral clonotype presence is unknown without pretreatment biopsies.

This clone was detected a few times. The antigen is not known. Time point specified: blood 2 weeks post-SBRT. The treatment here: 15 Gy SBRT to primary tumor, nephrectomy 4 weeks later. After SBRT, blood was collected at 2 and 4 weeks, plus baseline. The CDR3 is 14 amino acids. Looked up from germline, CDR1 is GTSNPN and CDR2 is SVGIG (reference sequence). V shed 7 bases, J shed 4 bases, and the junction held 7 bases outside the gene matches. Sequenced by immunoSEQ multiplex PCR; TCRdb stores in-frame clones only, minus some. Seen here are some 150,000 clones, approximately 90% observed once, and the top ten hold over 10%.

V gene TRBV30 combines with J gene TRBJ2-6, with 7 bases aligning to TRBD1. The TCR originated in a woman aged 50 to 65 with renal cell carcinoma. The input for sequencing was blood, taken from a patient whose treatment included radiotherapy and nephrectomy. This CDR3 is CASYRGSGANVLTF. In nucleotides, the CDR3 is TGTGCCTCCTACAGGGGATCCGGGGCCAACGTCCTGACTTTC.